Below are 17 T cell receptor beta chains sequenced from a single sample in a study of shared clonotypes between healthy human individuals. Clones were read by immunoSEQ multiplex PCR, and TCRdb kept only the in-frame ones, dropping some. The data hold around 990,000 clones, with approximately 77% observed a single time. What was sequenced was memory CD4+ T cells from PBMCs. Subset here: CD45RA-negative fraction. These receptors were taken from a man younger than 35 in good health. Some clones in this sample may be carry-over from other donors' samples.

The rearrangement joins TRBV12-5 to TRBJ2-2; 13 positions match TRBD2. The germline V gene has CDR1 LGHNT and CDR2 FRNRAP. This CDR3 is 15 amino acids long. Trimming at V came to 5 bases and at J to 6 bases, leaving 3 bases not matched to a gene. CDR3 nucleotides: TGTGCTAGTGGTCCCGGACTAGCGGGAGCCGGGGAGCTGTTTTTT. It translates to CASGPGLAGAGELFF.

This clone appeared once. V and J are TRBV6-1 and TRBJ1-4; 9 bases map to TRBD1. Trimming cost V 6 bases and J 6 bases; bases outside gene matches: 5. Germline loops: CDR1 MNHNS, CDR2 SASEGT. The CDR3 runs to 14 residues. CDR3 in amino acids: CASSTGGADEKLFF. The CDR3 bases are TGTGCCAGCAGCACAGGGGGCGCAGATGAAAAACTGTTTTTT.

The chain carries TRBV5-4 and TRBJ2-5; 7 positions match TRBD1. The CDR3 contains 14 residues. V was pared by 3 bases and J by 5 bases, with 7 bases of the junction left unmatched. CDR1 is SGHNT, CDR2 YYREEE, per germline (reference sequence). This CDR3 is CASSSQGLGETQYF. In nucleotides, the CDR3 is TGTGCCAGCAGCTCACAGGGGTTAGGCGAGACCCAGTACTTC. Based on the CDR3 plus reference TRBV5-4 and TRBJ2-5, the full variable domain is ETGVTQSPTHLIKTRGQQVTLRCSSQSGHNTVSWYQQALGQGPQFIFQYYREEENGRGNFPPRFSGLQFPNYSSELNVNALELDDSALYLCASSSQGLGETQYFGPGTRLLVL.

This chain links TRBV15 with TRBJ2-5; D is ambiguous. This CDR3 contains 14 residues. Germline loops: CDR1 LNHNV, CDR2 YYDKDF (reference sequence). V lost 0 bases and J lost 5, with 10 bases in between. The CDR3 region is CATSRDIPEETQYF. The CDR3 DNA reads TGTGCCACCAGCAGAGATATCCCGGAGGAGACCCAGTACTTC.

The J gene is TRBJ1-2, the V gene TRBV30; 9 bases map to TRBD1. Per the germline V gene, CDR1 is GTSNPN and CDR2 is SVGIG (reference sequence). The CDR3 totals 14 residues. With 0 bases clipped from V and 4 bases from J, the junction kept 3 bases outside the gene matches. CDR3 region: CAWSVGTGSYGYTF. The DNA for the CDR3 is TGTGCCTGGAGTGTCGGGACAGGGTCCTATGGCTACACCTTC.

This sequence joins TRBV28 and TRBJ1-1, with D unclear. The CDR3 runs to 16 residues. CDR1 is MDHEN, CDR2 SYDVKM, per germline. Trimming left V 5 bases short and J 1 base short, with 17 bases between. Here the CDR3 reads CASSPGSGLWNTEAFF. The CDR3 DNA sequence: TGTGCCAGCAGTCCCGGCTCCGGGCTTTGGAACACTGAAGCTTTCTTT. The full variable domain, with the rest looked up from reference TRBV28 and TRBJ1-1, is DVKVTQSSRYLVKRTGEKVFLECVQDMDHENMFWYRQDPGLGLRLIYFSYDVKMKEKGDIPEGYSVSREKKERFSLILESASTNQTSMYLCASSPGSGLWNTEAFFGQGTRLTVV.

The V and J genes are TRBV2 and TRBJ1-5; 7 positions agree with TRBD1. CDR1 is SNHLY, CDR2 FYNNEI, per germline. Trimming removed 5 bases from V and 7 bases from J; junction bases left unmatched: 11. The CDR3 runs to 15 residues. CDR3 bases: TGTGCCAGCAGTCTATTAAAAGGGACAGACCAGCCCCAGCATTTT. It translates to CASSLLKGTDQPQHF.

This chain joins TRBV7-2 and TRBJ2-3, with 8 bases lining up with TRBD2. CDR3 length: 17 amino acids. Unmatched junction bases numbered 6, after V lost 0 bases and J lost 1 base. Germline CDR1 SGHTA, CDR2 FQGNSA. The CDR3 is CASSLAPGSGGTDTQYF. CDR3 nucleotides: TGTGCCAGCAGCTTAGCCCCAGGTAGCGGGGGCACAGATACGCAGTATTTT.

This sequence joins TRBV5-6 and TRBJ2-1; D is perhaps TRBD1 or TRBD2 (5 bases each). The CDR3 sequence is 15 residues long. V lost 3 bases, J lost 2 bases, and 12 bases lay in between. The germline V gene encodes CDR1 SGHDT and CDR2 YYEEEE. This CDR3 is CASSSGTQTYNEQFF. DNA for the CDR3: TGTGCCAGCAGCTCCGGGACCCAAACCTACAATGAGCAGTTCTTC.

CDR3 sequence reads: CASSALSGLDTQYF. The CDR3 bases are TGTGCCAGCAGCGCCTTATCGGGTCTAGATACGCAGTATTTT. The rearrangement joins TRBV7-9 to TRBJ2-3; D is undetermined. Germline V gives CDR1 SEHNR, CDR2 FQNEAQ (reference sequence). The CDR3 spans 14 residues. Trimming took 5 bases from V and 5 from J, leaving 14 bases between them. Full variable domain (rest looked up from reference TRBV7-9 and TRBJ2-3): DTGVSQNPRHKITKRGQNVTFRCDPISEHNRLYWYRQTLGQGPEFLTYFQNEAQLEKSRLLSDRFSAERPKGSFSTLEIQRTEQGDSAMYLCASSALSGLDTQYFGPGTRLTVL.

Only one count was recorded for this clone. The V call is TRBV10-3, the J call TRBJ1-3; D gene unclear. CDR1 and CDR2 from the germline V gene are ENHRY and SYGVKD. This CDR3 comprises 16 residues. V lost 3 bases and J lost 3, with 15 bases in between. CDR3 DNA sequence: TGTGCCATCAGTGAAAGTCCCGTCGGATTTGGAAACACCATATATTTT. Protein sequence: CAISESPVGFGNTIYF.

This clone was seen once. The rearrangement uses TRBV5-1 and TRBJ2-7; D ambiguous. Germline V gene sequence: CDR1 SGHRS, CDR2 YFSETQ. Trimming left V 4 bases short and J 5 bases short, with 13 bases between. The CDR3 loop spans 13 amino acids. In DNA, the CDR3 is TGCGCCAGCAGCCTGATAGAGGACCACGAGCAGTACTTC. Translating it yields CASSLIEDHEQYF. The whole variable domain, filled in from reference TRBV5-1 and TRBJ2-7, reads KAGVTQTPRYLIKTRGQQVTLSCSPISGHRSVSWYQQTPGQGLQFLFEYFSETQRNKGNFPGRFSGRQFSNSRSEMNVSTLELGDSALYLCASSLIEDHEQYFGPGTRLTVT.

The J gene is TRBJ2-1, the V gene TRBV7-9; 8 bases map to TRBD1. CDR1 is SEHNR and CDR2 is FQNEAQ in the germline V gene (reference sequence). This CDR3 spans 15 amino acids. The junction had 6 bases not matched to a gene; V was cut back by 5 bases and J by 3 bases. CDR3 region: CASSIDRGYYNEQFF. CDR3 bases: TGTGCCAGCAGCATCGACAGGGGTTACTACAATGAGCAGTTCTTC.

The chain combines TRBV28 with TRBJ2-7; the D is unclear. The CDR3 sequence is 11 residues long. CDR1 is MDHEN and CDR2 is SYDVKM in the germline V gene. The V gene lost 2 bases and the J gene lost 7 bases, with 6 bases spanning the gap. CDR3 DNA: TGTGCCAGCAGTTTACAGTGGGAGCAGTACTTC. Translating it yields CASSLQWEQYF.

V is TRBV5-8 and J is TRBJ1-1; the D is unclear. Trimming shortened V by 8 bases and J by 2 bases, and 13 bases separated the two germline ends. The CDR3 contains 13 residues. Germline CDR1 and CDR2: SGHTS and YDEGEE. CDR3 amino acids: CASTPGVNTEAFF. The CDR3 coding sequence is TGTGCCAGTACACCTGGGGTAAACACTGAAGCTTTCTTT.

In its sample, this clone was seen many times. The same CDR3 arises from other DNA sequences in this sample as well. V usage is TRBV29-1 and J usage is TRBJ2-2; 7 bases line up with TRBD1. Per germline, CDR1 SQVTM and CDR2 ANQGSEA. CDR3 length: 14 amino acids. V gave up 4 bases and J gave up 2 bases; unmatched junction bases: 4. CDR3 nucleotide sequence: TGCAGCGTTGTTAGGACAGGAAACACCGGGGAGCTGTTTTTT. Residues: CSVVRTGNTGELFF.

This clone appeared once. The chain employs TRBV4-2 and TRBJ1-1, with 7 bases matching TRBD1. Unmatched junction bases numbered 6, after V lost 0 bases and J lost 5 bases. CDR3 length equals 15 residues. CDR1 and CDR2 (germline): LGHNA, YNFKEQ. This CDR3 reads CASSQDRQGDTEAFF. CDR3 in DNA: TGTGCCAGCAGCCAAGATCGACAGGGTGATACTGAAGCTTTCTTT.